These 27 T cell receptor beta chains were sequenced from one sample in a study of breast tumors, draining lymph nodes, adjacent tissues. Axillary draining lymph nodes of breast cancer patients supplied the node samples. TCRdb recomputed calls from the multiplex PCR reads with MiXCR, one row per CDR3 protein. Of 250,000 or so distinct CDR3 sequences listed, 30% to 35% are singletons. The source material was axillary lymph node tissue. These receptors all stem from a female donor with breast cancer. Some clones in this sample may be carry-over from other donors' samples.

This clonotype has at least ten counts. V gene TRBV29-1 combines with J gene TRBJ2-7; TRBD2 aligns across 9 bases. Unmatched junction bases numbered 2, after V lost 3 bases and J lost 2 bases. The CDR3 is 13 residues long. Germline loops: CDR1 SQVTM, CDR2 ANQGSEA. CDR3 bases: TGCAGCGTTGAGCTAGCGGGACCCTACGAGCAGTACTTC. Its translation: CSVELAGPYEQYF.

About this clonotype: Mismatch with germline at one junction end may stem from a read error. The chain joins TRBV19 to TRBJ1-3; no firm D call. Germline V gene lookup returns CDR1 LNHDA and CDR2 SQIVND (reference sequence). This CDR3 comprises 14 residues. CDR3 coding DNA: TGTGCCAGTATTTGGACCGCGGCTGGAAACACCGTATACTTT. Amino acids: CASIWTAAGNTVYF.

As regards this clonotype: This may arise from a read error, as a much more abundant clone is one base away. The chain recombines TRBV12-5 with TRBJ2-7; D gene uncertain. The CDR3 is made up of 13 amino acids. V was trimmed by 5 bases and J by 13 bases, leaving 21 bases between them. Germline V gene data show CDR1 as LGHNT and CDR2 as FRNRAP. The CDR3 region has the DNA TGTGCTAGTGGTCCCTCCGAAAGCTCACGCCCCTACTTC. Protein sequence: CASGPSESSRPYF.

This clonotype was counted at least ten times. This rearrangement joins TRBV19 to TRBJ1-6; D may be TRBD1 (6 bases). CDR1 and CDR2 from the germline V gene are LNHDA and SQIVND (reference sequence). V was clipped by 6 bases and J by 6 bases, with 18 bases between them. CDR3 length: 16 residues. The CDR3 DNA follows: TGTGCCAGTAGCAGTGGAACAGGGAGGAGTAATTCACCCCTCCACTTT. Protein product: CASSSGTGRSNSPLHF.

This clonotype was observed a handful of times. A junction boundary mismatches the germline segment, possibly from a read error. The rearrangement links TRBV6-5 to TRBJ2-5; 7 bases are a match to TRBD2. Germline values: CDR1 MNHEY, CDR2 SVGAGI. The CDR3 covers 17 residues. As DNA, the CDR3 is TGTGCCAGCAGTCACTCGTTCGAGCGGGGTCTCCAAGAGACCCAGTACTTC. This translates into CASSHSFERGLQETQYF.

This clonotype has ten or more counts. The V gene is TRBV10-3, the J gene TRBJ2-1; 7 positions agree with TRBD2. J lost 1 base, V lost 7 bases, and 7 bases had no gene match. Germline CDR1 reads ENHRY; CDR2 reads SYGVKD. The CDR3 runs 15 residues. Here the CDR3 DNA reads TGTGCCATCACCCCCCAAGCGGGATCCTACAATGAGCAGTTCTTC. Translating gives CAITPQAGSYNEQFF.

This clonotype has ten or more counts. V and J are TRBV18 and TRBJ1-5, with a weak D call TRBD1 (6 bases). The CDR3 is 13 residues long. Germline CDR1 reads KGHSH; CDR2 reads LQKENI. Trimming cost V 3 bases and J 4 bases, with 7 bases left between them. CDR3 amino acids: CASSPTGNQPQHF. The CDR3 DNA sequence: TGTGCCAGCTCACCCACAGGGAATCAGCCCCAGCATTTT.

This clonotype was recorded many times. The gene calls are TRBV20-1 and TRBJ2-5, with 12 bases that match TRBD2. The CDR3 runs to 15 residues. Germline V gene sequence: CDR1 DFQATT, CDR2 SNEGSKA (reference sequence). J lost 5 bases, V lost 3 bases, and 7 bases had no gene match. DNA for the CDR3: TGCAGTGCTAGGAAACTAGCGGGAGGCGGGGAGACCCAGTACTTC. As protein: CSARKLAGGGETQYF.

The gene calls are TRBV7-3 and TRBJ1-1; D is ambiguous. V was cut by 3 bases and J by 0 bases, with 5 bases left in between. In germline, CDR1 is SGHTA, CDR2 FQGTGA. This CDR3 comprises 13 residues. CDR3 loop: CASSLMVNTEAFF. The CDR3 coding sequence is TGTGCCAGCAGCTTGATGGTGAACACTGAAGCTTTCTTT.

In its sample, this clonotype was seen once. The conserved closing phenylalanine or tryptophan is absent in this CDR3, likely reflecting a read error. The chain joins TRBV7-2 to TRBJ1-2; possibly TRBD1 for D (5 bases). Looked up from germline, CDR1 is SGHTA and CDR2 is FQGNSA. The CDR3 contains 14 residues. CDR3: CASSSGRTNYDYTL. Here the CDR3 DNA reads TGTGCCAGCAGCTCGGGACGGACTAACTATGACTACACCCTC.

This clonotype was seen many times. The chain couples TRBV15 to TRBJ1-5; maybe TRBD1 (6 bases). Germline V gene lookup returns CDR1 LNHNV and CDR2 YYDKDF (reference sequence). V lost 2 bases and J lost 0, with 11 bases in between. CDR3 size: 16 residues. The CDR3 region has the DNA TGTGCCACCAGCAGACTTTGGACAGATAGCAATCAGCCCCAGCATTTT. Encoded protein: CATSRLWTDSNQPQHF.

The V call is TRBV4-1, the J call TRBJ1-1, with D maybe TRBD1 (5 bases). CDR3 length: 14 residues. The V end lost 9 bases, the J end lost 0 bases, and 14 bases lay between the germline ends. The germline CDR1 and CDR2 sequences are MGHRA and YSYEKL. The CDR3 DNA is TGCGCCAGTACAGGCAAGGCGATGAACACTGAAGCTTTCTTT. Translation gives CASTGKAMNTEAFF.

This clonotype was found many times. The genes are TRBV5-5 and TRBJ1-2, with D perhaps matching TRBD1 (5 bases). The CDR3 runs 15 residues. The V end was cut by 0 bases, the J end by 0 bases, with 9 bases between. The V gene's germline CDR1 is SGHKS and CDR2 YYEKEE (reference sequence). The CDR3 loop is CASSLVQVSNYGYTF. CDR3 coding DNA: TGTGCCAGCAGCTTGGTACAGGTATCTAACTATGGCTACACCTTC.

This clonotype was seen ten or more times. This chain uses TRBV19 with TRBJ1-5, with D maybe TRBD1 (6 bases). The V end was cut by 4 bases, the J end by 0 bases, with 13 bases between. Per the germline V gene, CDR1 is LNHDA and CDR2 is SQIVND (reference sequence). This CDR3 contains 16 residues. This CDR3 reads CASSTPTGDSNQPQHF. CDR3 bases: TGTGCCAGTAGTACCCCGACAGGTGATAGCAATCAGCCCCAGCATTTT. Drawing the rest from reference TRBV19 and TRBJ1-5, the complete variable domain is DGGITQSPKYLFRKEGQNVTLSCEQNLNHDAMYWYRQDPGQGLRLIYYSQIVNDFQKGDIAEGYSVSREKKESFPLTVTSAQKNPTAFYLCASSTPTGDSNQPQHFGDGTRLSIL.

The V gene is TRBV15, the J gene TRBJ1-6, with 8 bases that match TRBD1. With V trimmed by 2 bases and J by 9 bases, 6 bases remained unmatched. Germline CDR1 is LNHNV and CDR2 is YYDKDF (reference sequence). This CDR3 region has 15 residues. The CDR3 DNA reads as TGTGCCACCAGCAGAAGGACAGGGTCTAGTTCACCCCTCCACTTT. Amino acid sequence: CATSRRTGSSSPLHF.

This clonotype has only one observation. A much more abundant neighbour one base away suggests this may be a read error. This chain uses TRBV7-9 with TRBJ2-3; 9 bases align to TRBD2. Germline values: CDR1 SEHNR, CDR2 FQNEAQ (reference sequence). The CDR3 spans 16 residues. The V gene end was trimmed by 0 bases and the J gene end by 2 bases; junction bases not matched to a gene: 3. Here the CDR3 reads CASSLAGGRATDTQYF. The DNA for the CDR3 is TGTGCCAGCAGCTTAGCGGGCGGGAGGGCCACAGATACGCAGTATTTT.

This clonotype was detected many times. The genes are TRBV29-1 and TRBJ1-2, with TRBD1 matching over 8 bases. Germline CDR1 and CDR2: SQVTM and ANQGSEA. The CDR3 runs to 15 residues. V shed 3 bases and J 6 bases; nucleotides not matched to a gene: 12. The chain's CDR3 is CSVDEDRVRLDGYTF. The CDR3, as DNA: TGCAGCGTTGATGAGGACAGGGTAAGGCTGGATGGCTACACCTTC. Full variable domain (rest looked up from reference TRBV29-1 and TRBJ1-2): SAVISQKPSRDICQRGTSLTIQCQVDSQVTMMFWYRQQPGQSLTLIATANQGSEATYESGFVIDKFPISRPNLTFSTLTVSNMSPEDSSIYLCSVDEDRVRLDGYTFGSGTRLTVV.

This clonotype was counted at least ten times. This chain links TRBV15 with TRBJ2-1; D uncertain. The ends were cut back, 0 bases at V and 5 bases at J, with 11 bases in the middle. The CDR3 loop spans 15 amino acids. The germline CDR1 and CDR2 sequences are LNHNV and YYDKDF (reference sequence). The CDR3 here is CATSREVGGDNEQFF. The CDR3, as DNA: TGTGCCACCAGCAGAGAAGTCGGTGGAGACAATGAGCAGTTCTTC.

This clonotype was found many times. The CDR3 DNA follows: TGTGCCAGCGGGTCTGGGGGAAGCACAGATACGCAGTATTTT. This encodes CASGSGGSTDTQYF. V is TRBV27 and J is TRBJ2-3; D may match TRBD1 or TRBD2 (5 bases each). Trimming pared 8 bases from V and 0 bases from J, leaving 12 bases between. This CDR3 is built from 14 residues. Germline V CDR1 and CDR2: MNHEY, SMNVEV (reference sequence).

The sample holds many counts of this clonotype. The gene calls are TRBV6-6 and TRBJ2-1, with 7 bases that match TRBD2. The CDR3 consists of 16 residues. The germline CDR1 and CDR2 sequences are MNHNY and SVGAGI (reference sequence). V dropped 8 bases and J dropped 1; count of bases not matched to a gene: 11. The CDR3 here is CASLGLAAPSYNEQFF. The DNA for the CDR3 is TGTGCCAGCCTGGGGCTAGCGGCACCTTCCTACAATGAGCAGTTCTTC.

V and J are TRBV25-1 and TRBJ2-3, with 9 bases lining up with TRBD2. Germline assignment: CDR1 MGHDK and CDR2 SYGVNS. This CDR3 has 19 amino acids. V shed 6 bases, J shed 0 bases, and the junction held 16 bases outside the gene matches. Here the CDR3 DNA reads TGTGCCAGCAGCCAAGAATCAGGGGTGACTAGCGGTAGCACAGATACGCAGTATTTT. It codes for CASSQESGVTSGSTDTQYF. Drawing the rest from reference TRBV25-1 and TRBJ2-3, the complete variable domain is EADIYQTPRYLVIGTGKKITLECSQTMGHDKMYWYQQDPGMELHLIHYSYGVNSTEKGDLSSESTVSRIRTEHFPLTLESARPSHTSQYLCASSQESGVTSGSTDTQYFGPGTRLTVL.

This clonotype was counted at least ten times. This rearrangement joins TRBV15 to TRBJ1-4; 9 nucleotides match TRBD1. Germline CDR1 is LNHNV and CDR2 is YYDKDF (reference sequence). The V and J ends lost 0 bases and 5 bases, in that order; junction bases with no gene match: 1. The CDR3 length is 15 residues. The CDR3 DNA reads as TGTGCCACCAGCAGAGAAGGGACAGGGAATGAAAAACTGTTTTTT. It translates to CATSREGTGNEKLFF.

This clonotype was recorded at least ten times. This chain connects TRBV9 to TRBJ2-1; D unresolved. Trimming shortened V by 4 bases and J by 0 bases, and 11 bases separated the two germline ends. The length of the CDR3 is 15 residues. Germline loops: CDR1 SGDLS, CDR2 YYNGEE. The CDR3 is CASSTDVSSYNEQFF. The CDR3 DNA reads TGTGCCAGCAGCACTGACGTGAGCTCCTACAATGAGCAGTTCTTC.

This clonotype has only a few counts. A much larger clone differs from this one at a single base, so this may be a read error. The chain employs TRBV9 and TRBJ2-2; D might be TRBD1 (5 bases). This CDR3 region has 15 residues. The germline V and J ends were trimmed by 6 bases and 3 bases, with 15 bases remaining between them. The germline gives CDR1 SGDLS, CDR2 YYNGEE. As DNA, the CDR3 is TGTGCCAGCAACCAGGGCTCAGCCGACACCGGGGAGCTGTTTTTT. As protein: CASNQGSADTGELFF.

V gene TRBV6-2 or TRBV6-3 combines with J gene TRBJ2-7, with D tentatively TRBD2 (5 bases). Germline V gene lookup returns CDR1 MNHEY and CDR2 SVGEGT. The CDR3 covers 14 residues. V lost 5 bases, J lost 1 base, and 12 bases lay in between. In DNA form, the CDR3 reads TGTGCCAGCAGTCTCGGACTGACTTCCTACGAGCAGTACTTC. This gives the protein CASSLGLTSYEQYF.

This clonotype was observed at least ten times. The rearrangement links TRBV20-1 to TRBJ1-5; no clear D. Germline CDR1 and CDR2: DFQATT and SNEGSKA (reference sequence). The CDR3 runs to 13 residues. The V end lost 4 bases, the J end lost 0 bases, and 7 bases lay between the germline ends. The CDR3 is CSATQNSNQPQHF. The CDR3 nucleotides are TGCAGTGCTACCCAGAATAGCAATCAGCCCCAGCATTTT.

This clonotype was detected many times. V is TRBV5-1 and J is TRBJ2-1; 9 bases fit TRBD1. The junction had 4 bases not matched to a gene; V was cut back by 1 base and J by 5 bases. The CDR3 extends over 15 amino acids. The germline V gene encodes CDR1 SGHRS and CDR2 YFSETQ. The CDR3 loop reads CASSLTGGVHNEQFF. The CDR3 DNA follows: TGCGCCAGCAGCTTGACAGGGGGCGTCCACAATGAGCAGTTCTTC.